The rows below give T cell receptor beta chains drawn from one sample of a study of T cells in Graves' hyperthyroidism and ophthalmopathy. TCRdb re-called the multiplex PCR reads with MiXCR, one entry per CDR3 protein. This table holds almost 600,000 distinct CDR3 sequences, around 42% found once. The sequencing sample was made of peripheral blood or thyroid tissue (not recorded which). The receptors stem from a woman aged 18-29 years with Graves' hyperthyroidism. The CDR3 runs from the conserved cysteine through the conserved F or W. D genes are given only for firm matches. Expanded clones get a size class; other rows say once, few or many, or leave the size out.

DNA	CDR3	size	D	V	J
TGCAGCGTTGAAGGGGGGACTAGCCCCAATGAGCAGTTCTTC	CSVEGGTSPNEQFF	-	TRBD2	TRBV29-1	TRBJ2-1
TGCAGCGTTGCCGGCTCCCTAGGCGAGCAGTACTTC	CSVAGSLGEQYF	once	-	TRBV29-1	TRBJ2-7
TGTGCCAGCAGTGTATTCCCGGGGCAGGGAGGGCCATATAGCAATCAGCCCCAGCATTTT	CASSVFPGQGGPYSNQPQHF	-	-	TRBV6-1	TRBJ1-5
TGTGCCAGTAGTATTATGGGACAAGGAGTGGAGACCCAGTACTTC	CASSIMGQGVETQYF	many	-	TRBV19	TRBJ2-5
TGTGCCAGCAGCTTAGATCAGGGTAGCGCTGAAGCTTTCTTT	CASSLDQGSAEAFF	many	-	TRBV7-2	TRBJ1-1
TGTGCTAGCAGCCAGACTAGCGGGAGGGATACGCAGTATTTT	CASSQTSGRDTQYF	-	TRBD2	TRBV7-7	TRBJ2-3
TGTGCCAGCAGCGTAGGTCATTTGGATGGCGGGAGCGACGAGCAGTACTTC	CASSVGHLDGGSDEQYF	many	TRBD2	TRBV9	TRBJ2-7
TGTGCTAGTGGTTTGGGTAGCGCCTACGAGCAGTACTTC	CASGLGSAYEQYF	many	-	TRBV12-5	TRBJ2-7
TGCAGCGTTGGCTGGGTCCCGGAAGCTTTCTTT	CSVGWVPEAFF	many	-	TRBV29-1	TRBJ1-1
TGTGCCAGCAGCTTAGGCGGTAACCAAAAAATGAAGCAGTTCTTC	CASSLGGNQKMKQFF	few	-	TRBV7-9	TRBJ2-1
TGTGCCAGTAGTCTGGTGGCCTACAATGGCTACACCTTC	CASSLVAYNGYTF	few	-	TRBV19	TRBJ1-2
TGTGCCAGCAGCGAGGGACAGCCCTTAGAACAGTACTTC	CASSEGQPLEQYF	-	TRBD1	TRBV7-8	TRBJ2-7
TGTGCCAGTACCCTGCGGGGCGGTAGCACAGATACGCAGTATTTT	CASTLRGGSTDTQYF	-	-	TRBV19	TRBJ2-3
TGTGCCAGTAGAGTAGCGGGAGGGTCCTACAATGAGCAGTTCTTC	CASRVAGGSYNEQFF	-	TRBD2	TRBV19	TRBJ2-1
TGTGCCAGCAGCGCCAGACTAGCAGCCTACGGGCAGTACTTC	CASSARLAAYGQYF	-	TRBD2	TRBV11-2	TRBJ2-7
TGCAGTGCACAGGATTATAGCAATCAGCCCCAGCATTTT	CSAQDYSNQPQHF	-	-	TRBV20-1	TRBJ1-5
TGTGCCAGCAGCGCCGGGACTAGCGGGAGTGGGCAGTTCTTC	CASSAGTSGSGQFF	-	TRBD2	TRBV7-9	TRBJ2-1
TGTGCCAGCAGTGGTCCTAGCGGGTTAGACTCCTACGGGCAGTACTTC	CASSGPSGLDSYGQYF	few	TRBD2	TRBV27	TRBJ2-7
TGTGCCAGTAGTATGAGGACTGAAGCTTTCTTT	CASSMRTEAFF	-	-	TRBV19	TRBJ1-1
TGCGCCAGCAGCGGAGGGACAGCCCGTTTCTCTGGAAACACCATATATTTT	CASSGGTARFSGNTIYF	-	TRBD1	TRBV4-1	TRBJ1-3
TGCAGTGCTAGTCCCCGGGACGGGCCTGAAGCTTTCTTT	CSASPRDGPEAFF	once	-	TRBV20-1	TRBJ1-1
TGTGCCAGCAGCCTTTGGGACAGGGGCGACTCGAACACTGAAGCTTTCTTT	CASSLWDRGDSNTEAFF	many	TRBD1	TRBV5-6	TRBJ1-1
TGTGCCAGCAGTGCGGATGAAAAACTGTTTTTT	CASSADEKLFF	many	-	TRBV2	TRBJ1-4
TGCAGTGCGGGGCGGGACACAGATCAGCCCCAGCATTTT	CSAGRDTDQPQHF	-	-	TRBV20-1	TRBJ1-5
TGTGCCAGCAGTTTAGACACATACAATGAGCAGTTCTTC	CASSLDTYNEQFF	few	-	TRBV12-3/TRBV12-4	TRBJ2-1
TGTGCCAGCACCTACACGACAGGGGCCTACGAGCAGTACTTC	CASTYTTGAYEQYF	-	TRBD1	TRBV11-3	TRBJ2-7
TGTGCCAGCAGTTTTGGACAGGGACGGCAAGAGACCCAGTACTTC	CASSFGQGRQETQYF	many	TRBD1	TRBV12-3/TRBV12-4	TRBJ2-5
TGTGCCACCGATCCGGTCGCTGCGTCTCGCGAGCAGTACTTC	CATDPVAASREQYF	-	-	TRBV2	TRBJ2-7
TGCAGCGTTGAAGAGGACCCTAGTCCCGATACGCAGTATTTT	CSVEEDPSPDTQYF	-	-	TRBV29-1	TRBJ2-3
TGTGCCACCCATAACTACAGGGGGGGCACTGAAGCTTTCTTT	CATHNYRGGTEAFF	many	TRBD1	TRBV19	TRBJ1-1
TGTGCCAGCAGCTTACTCCAGACGAGCGTCTACGAGCAGTACTTC	CASSLLQTSVYEQYF	-	-	TRBV7-2	TRBJ2-7
TGCAGCGTTGATCAGGGGATTGAAGCTTTCTTT	CSVDQGIEAFF	-	-	TRBV29-1	TRBJ1-1
TGTGCCAGTAGTATAGAGGGAGAGCCTTCCTATAAGCAGTACTTC	CASSIEGEPSYKQYF	-	-	TRBV19	TRBJ2-7
TGTGCCAGCACAGGGGGTCTGGAAAAACTGTTTTTT	CASTGGLEKLFF	many	TRBD1	TRBV25-1	TRBJ1-4
TGTGCCAGCAGCACCCGGACAGGGGACGAGCAGTACTTC	CASSTRTGDEQYF	-	TRBD1	TRBV7-9	TRBJ2-7
TGTGCCAGCCTCCGGGACAGGGGGAACTATGGCTACACCTTC	CASLRDRGNYGYTF	many	TRBD1	TRBV27	TRBJ1-2
TGTGCCAGTATCACCGGGACAGGGTTTGTTGGGTCCGATGGCTACACCTTC	CASITGTGFVGSDGYTF	-	TRBD1	TRBV6-1	TRBJ1-2
TGCAGCGTTGAACAGGTGTACACTGAAGCTTTCTTT	CSVEQVYTEAFF	-	-	TRBV29-1	TRBJ1-1
TGTGCCAGCAGTTACTCGTCGGGAAAGATCGGGGAGCTGTTTTTT	CASSYSSGKIGELFF	few	-	TRBV6-6	TRBJ2-2
TGTGCCAGCAGCGGGGGTGCGGGAGACGCAGATACGCAGTATTTT	CASSGGAGDADTQYF	few	TRBD2	TRBV7-3	TRBJ2-3
TGTGCCAGCAGCTCAGGACTAGTGGGAGTCTACGAGCAGTTCTTC	CASSSGLVGVYEQFF	-	TRBD2	TRBV9	TRBJ2-1
TGTGCCAGCTCACCTGGACAGGGGGAATACGAGCAGTACTTC	CASSPGQGEYEQYF	-	TRBD1	TRBV18	TRBJ2-7
TGTGCCACCAGTGATACTGGGACAGGGGTCTTCGGTTATGGCTACACCTTC	CATSDTGTGVFGYGYTF	few	TRBD1	TRBV24-1	TRBJ1-2
TGCGCCAGCAGCCAAGTTAGCGGCAGGGACCACACCGGGGAGCTGTTTTTT	CASSQVSGRDHTGELFF	few	-	TRBV4-1	TRBJ2-2
TGTGCCAGCAGTAACCCGTGGGCCAACCAAGAGACCCAGTACTTC	CASSNPWANQETQYF	-	-	TRBV6-2/TRBV6-3	TRBJ2-5
TGTGCCAGCAGCCTCCCTTTTCGGGGGGGGGGACTCAGCCCCTATGGCTACACCTTC	CASSLPFRGGGLSPYGYTF	many	-	TRBV4-2	TRBJ1-2
TGCAGTGCTAGAACTGGACTAGCGGGAATCTACGAGCAGTACTTC	CSARTGLAGIYEQYF	many	TRBD2	TRBV20-1	TRBJ2-7
TGTGCCAGCAGTACCGTAGCGGGAGTAGAAACCGGGGAGCTGTTTTTT	CASSTVAGVETGELFF	many	TRBD2	TRBV6-2/TRBV6-3	TRBJ2-2
TGCGCCAGCAGCCCGGGGACAGGGGGCGGCACTGAAGCTTTCTTT	CASSPGTGGGTEAFF	-	TRBD1	TRBV5-1	TRBJ1-1
TGTGCCAGCAGCCCGGTCTCCGGGTTCCTCGCCGGAAACACCATATATTTT	CASSPVSGFLAGNTIYF	-	-	TRBV5-5	TRBJ1-3
TGCAGCCGCGGCGGGGACCGCACAGATACGCAGTATTTT	CSRGGDRTDTQYF	-	-	TRBV20-1	TRBJ2-3
TGTGCCAGCAGTTCCAGGACAGCGTATAGCAATCAGCCCCAGCATTTT	CASSSRTAYSNQPQHF	-	-	TRBV7-4	TRBJ1-5
TGTGCCACCAGCAGAGATCCCGGACAGGGGATCCCCGGGGAGCTGTTTTTT	CATSRDPGQGIPGELFF	-	TRBD1	TRBV15	TRBJ2-2
TGTGCCAGCAGCACCTTCTTGACACAAGAGACCCAGTACTTC	CASSTFLTQETQYF	many	-	TRBV7-2	TRBJ2-5